This T cell receptor (beta chain) was found in a study of beta chain features in type 1 diabetes (dated 2018 in TCRdb). For the wider study: No differences in mean age, gender distribution, total cell number or subset yield were found between patients and healthy donors. Whereas all 28 donors provided naive and central memory subsets, regulatory and stem cell-like memory subsets were isolated from just 8 patients and about eight healthy donors. A total of about 110 million sorted cells were examined across all samples, and the number of cells per subset was strongly correlated with RNA yield. The study compared TCRB repertoires of sorted circulating CD4+ T cell subsets between recently diagnosed type 1 diabetes patients and matched healthy donors.

Note on this clone: Its antigen is still unknown. No base-level quality is on record; no much larger clone is a single base apart.

From each donor, a single peripheral blood sample of approximately 110 mL on average was drawn into heparinised tubes. A BD FACSAria II was used to sort naive, central memory, regulatory and stem cell-like memory CD4+ T cells with a panel that included CD45RO, CCR7, CD25, CD127, CD95 and CD27. Every sorted population had a purity above 95%. Right away, PBMCs were isolated by Lymphoprep density gradient centrifugation and were stained directly, with no culture step. So that batch effects would be minimized, each experiment stained and sorted samples in pairs, pairing one healthy donor with one patient. All of the isolated RNA was reverse transcribed with the High Capacity cDNA Reverse Transcription Kit, so expressed TCRB transcripts were sequenced. Deep immunoSEQ sequencing was performed on naive, central memory and regulatory T cell samples, with an average of roughly 3.6 million total reads per sample. Sorted cells were lysed in RLT buffer and RNA was extracted with DNase-treated RNeasy Micro or Mini kits, depending on cell number. Each cell subset was processed separately to prevent cross-contamination, with patient and healthy donor samples processed together. The immunoSEQ multiplex PCR was used to amplify TCRB sequences from cDNA, generating 87-bp fragments that spanned the CDR3 region. Sequencing of the amplicons was done on the Illumina HiSeq platform. The authors' analysis ran thus. PCR bias was corrected computationally using synthetic template baselines, and reads within Hamming distance 2 were collapsed, with unmergeable singletons discarded. Reads were aligned to IMGT to assign V, D and J genes, CDR3 length, and insertions or deletions at six rearrangement sites. Clonotype counts were normalized to sorted cell number within each subset before computing true diversity and Gini coefficients with the tcR R package. Repertoire sharing was quantified using the overlap coefficient calculated on TCRB nucleotide sequences. Out-of-frame TCRB sequences from naive cells were analyzed to stand in for the pre-selection repertoire. TCRdb retrieved this table from immuneACCESS and kept in-frame rearrangements only. Not all clones are present; in checked studies, unresolved V genes account for under half, and no reason is known for the remainder. From that table come the V and J calls and clone size; the DNA was used to work out D and trimming. The sample table shows hundreds of thousands of clones, and about 29% are seen once. 0.05% to 0.065% of the sample is taken by the ten largest.

Broader findings and caveats from the paper: Because cDNA rather than genomic DNA was sequenced, highly expressing activated cells could have been over-represented, although no difference in activation and CD3 levels was found between groups. Shorter templates might be favored by PCR, yet because patient and control samples were amplified and corrected together, any such skew would affect both groups equally. In all four CD4+ subsets, TCRB CDR3 length was moderately but significantly shorter in type 1 diabetes patients. At VDJ recombination sites, type 1 diabetes patients had fewer insertions and more deleted nucleotides, which implies abnormalities in thymic rearrangement. HLA sub-analyses involved small numbers of individuals, so any influence of HLA type on TCRB rearrangement remained unresolved. Naive, central memory and regulatory TCRB repertoires appeared to be more alike among patients than among healthy donors.

The sample comprised naive CD4+ T cells from blood. The sample's cell subset or site label is to be understood as: true naive CD4+ T cells. The clonotype was recovered from a man younger than 30 in good health.

The sequence in DNA is TGCGCCAGCAGCTCCGGACAGGGAGGGTACAATGAGCAGTTCTTC. The translation is CASSSGQGGYNEQFF. Recombination joined TRBV5-1 with TRBJ2-1; a tentative D call is TRBD1 (8 bases match). Inclusive of the bounding cysteine and phenylalanine, the CDR3 is 15 residues long. Of the read, only the CDR3 DNA is kept; its 45 bases are in frame from base 1. The germline V gene sets CDR1 to SGHRS and CDR2 to YFSETQ. The trim is 3 bases for V and 4 bases for J, with a gap of 14 bases between the germline ends.